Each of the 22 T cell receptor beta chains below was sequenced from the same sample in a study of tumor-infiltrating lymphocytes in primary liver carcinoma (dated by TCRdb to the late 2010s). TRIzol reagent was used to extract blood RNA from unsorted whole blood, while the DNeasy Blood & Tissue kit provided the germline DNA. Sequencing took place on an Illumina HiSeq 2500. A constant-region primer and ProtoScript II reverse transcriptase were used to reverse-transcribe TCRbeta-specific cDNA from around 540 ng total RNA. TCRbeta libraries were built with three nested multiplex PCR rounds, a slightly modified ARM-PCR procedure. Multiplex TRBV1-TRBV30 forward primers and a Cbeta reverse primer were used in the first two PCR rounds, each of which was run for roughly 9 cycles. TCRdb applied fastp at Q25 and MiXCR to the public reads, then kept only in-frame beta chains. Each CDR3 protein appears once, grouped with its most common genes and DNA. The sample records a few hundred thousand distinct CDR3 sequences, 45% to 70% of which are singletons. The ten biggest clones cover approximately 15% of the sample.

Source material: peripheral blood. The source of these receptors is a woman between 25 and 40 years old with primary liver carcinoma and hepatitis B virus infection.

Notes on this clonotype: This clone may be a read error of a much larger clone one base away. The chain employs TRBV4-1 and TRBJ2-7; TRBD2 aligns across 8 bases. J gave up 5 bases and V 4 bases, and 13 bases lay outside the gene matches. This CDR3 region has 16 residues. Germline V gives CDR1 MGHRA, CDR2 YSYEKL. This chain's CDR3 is CASSREASGSVHEQYF. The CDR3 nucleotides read TGCGCCAGCAGCCGAGAGGCAAGCGGGAGTGTCCACGAGCAGTACTTC.

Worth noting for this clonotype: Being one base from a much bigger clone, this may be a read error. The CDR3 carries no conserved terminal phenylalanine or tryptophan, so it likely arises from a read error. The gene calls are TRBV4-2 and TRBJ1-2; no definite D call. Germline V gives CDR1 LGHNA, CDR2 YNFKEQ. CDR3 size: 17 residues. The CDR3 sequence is CASSQVIGFPTDYGYTS. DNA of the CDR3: TGCGCCAGCAGCCAAGTCATCGGCTTTCCCACGGACTATGGCTACACCTCC.

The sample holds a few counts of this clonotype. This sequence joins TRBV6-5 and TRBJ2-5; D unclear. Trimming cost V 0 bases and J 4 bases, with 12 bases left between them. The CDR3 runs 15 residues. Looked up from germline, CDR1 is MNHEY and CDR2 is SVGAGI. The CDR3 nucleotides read TGTGCCAGCAGTTACTCTCCCTTATCCCGAGAGACCCAGTACTTC. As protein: CASSYSPLSRETQYF.

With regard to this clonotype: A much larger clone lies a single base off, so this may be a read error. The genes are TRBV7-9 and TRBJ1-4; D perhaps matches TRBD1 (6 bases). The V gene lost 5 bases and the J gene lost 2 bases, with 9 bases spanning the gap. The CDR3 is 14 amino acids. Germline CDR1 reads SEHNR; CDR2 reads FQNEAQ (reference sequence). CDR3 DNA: TGTGCCAGCAGCCCCGGACAGACTAATGAAAAACTGTTTTTT. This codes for CASSPGQTNEKLFF. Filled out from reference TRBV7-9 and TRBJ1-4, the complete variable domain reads DTGVSQNPRHKITKRGQNVTFRCDPISEHNRLYWYRQTLGQGPEFLTYFQNEAQLEKSRLLSDRFSAERPKGSFSTLEIQRTEQGDSAMYLCASSPGQTNEKLFFGSGTQLSVL.

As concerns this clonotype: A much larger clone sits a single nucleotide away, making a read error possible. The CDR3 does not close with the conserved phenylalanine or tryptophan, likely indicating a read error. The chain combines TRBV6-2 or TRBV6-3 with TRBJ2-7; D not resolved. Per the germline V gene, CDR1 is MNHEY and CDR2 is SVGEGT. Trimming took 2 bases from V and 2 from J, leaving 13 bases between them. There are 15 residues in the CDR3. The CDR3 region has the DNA TGTGCCAGCAGTTACGGGCCTCAGAGGACCTACGAGCAGTACTTA. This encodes CASSYGPQRTYEQYL.

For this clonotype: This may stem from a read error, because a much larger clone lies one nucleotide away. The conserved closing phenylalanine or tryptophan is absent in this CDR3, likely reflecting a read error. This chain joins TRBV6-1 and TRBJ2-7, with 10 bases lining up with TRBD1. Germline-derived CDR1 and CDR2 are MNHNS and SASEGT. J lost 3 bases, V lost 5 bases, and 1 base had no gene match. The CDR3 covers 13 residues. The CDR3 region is CASSRDRGYEQYL. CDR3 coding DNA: TGTGCCAGCAGTCGGGACAGGGGCTACGAGCAGTACCTC.

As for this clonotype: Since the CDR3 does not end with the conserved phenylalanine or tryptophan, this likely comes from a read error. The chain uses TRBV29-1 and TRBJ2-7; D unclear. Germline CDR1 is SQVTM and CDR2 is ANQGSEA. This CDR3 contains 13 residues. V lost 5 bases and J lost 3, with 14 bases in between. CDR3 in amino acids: CSVPDPMDYEQYI. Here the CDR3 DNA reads TGCAGCGTTCCGGACCCGATGGACTACGAGCAGTACATC.

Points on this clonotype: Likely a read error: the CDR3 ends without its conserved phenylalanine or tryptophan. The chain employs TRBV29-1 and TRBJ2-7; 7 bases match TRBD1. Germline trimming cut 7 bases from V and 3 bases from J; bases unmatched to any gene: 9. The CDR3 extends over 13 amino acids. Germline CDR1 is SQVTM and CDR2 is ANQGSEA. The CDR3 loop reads CSATGVWFYEQYL. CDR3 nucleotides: TGCAGCGCCACAGGGGTGTGGTTCTACGAGCAGTACCTC.

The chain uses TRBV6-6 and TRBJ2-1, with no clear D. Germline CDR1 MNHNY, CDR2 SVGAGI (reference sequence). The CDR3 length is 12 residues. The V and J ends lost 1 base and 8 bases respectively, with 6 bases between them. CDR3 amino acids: CASSYFKDEQFF. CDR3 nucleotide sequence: TGTGCCAGCAGTTACTTCAAGGATGAGCAGTTCTTC.

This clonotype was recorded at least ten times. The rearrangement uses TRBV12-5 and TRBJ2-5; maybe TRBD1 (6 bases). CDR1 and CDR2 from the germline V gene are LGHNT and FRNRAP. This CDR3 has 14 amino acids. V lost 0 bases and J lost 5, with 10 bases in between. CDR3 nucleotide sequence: TGTGCTAGTGGTTTGGTAATGGGGGCCGAGACCCAGTACTTC. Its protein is CASGLVMGAETQYF.

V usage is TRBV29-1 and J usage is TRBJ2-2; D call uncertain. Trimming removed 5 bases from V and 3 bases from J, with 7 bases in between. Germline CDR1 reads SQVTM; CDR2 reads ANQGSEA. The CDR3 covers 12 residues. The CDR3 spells CSVQVDTGELFF. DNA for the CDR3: TGCAGCGTTCAAGTTGACACCGGGGAGCTGTTTTTT.

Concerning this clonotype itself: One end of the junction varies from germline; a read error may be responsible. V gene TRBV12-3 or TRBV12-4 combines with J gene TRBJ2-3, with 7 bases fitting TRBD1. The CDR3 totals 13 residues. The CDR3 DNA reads TGTGTCAGCAGTCAAGGGACAGCAGATACGCAGTATTTT. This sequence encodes CVSSQGTADTQYF.

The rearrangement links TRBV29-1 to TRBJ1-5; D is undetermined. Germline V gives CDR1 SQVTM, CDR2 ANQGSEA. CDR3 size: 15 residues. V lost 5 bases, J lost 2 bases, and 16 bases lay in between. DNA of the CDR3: TGCAGCGTTTTCATGAGTGGATTAGGCAATCAGCCCCAGCATTTT. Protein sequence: CSVFMSGLGNQPQHF.

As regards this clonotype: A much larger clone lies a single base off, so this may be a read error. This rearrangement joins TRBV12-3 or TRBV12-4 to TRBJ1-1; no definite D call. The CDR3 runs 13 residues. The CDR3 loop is CTSSLVGNTEAFF. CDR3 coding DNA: TGTACCAGCAGTTTAGTTGGGAACACTGAAGCTTTCTTT.

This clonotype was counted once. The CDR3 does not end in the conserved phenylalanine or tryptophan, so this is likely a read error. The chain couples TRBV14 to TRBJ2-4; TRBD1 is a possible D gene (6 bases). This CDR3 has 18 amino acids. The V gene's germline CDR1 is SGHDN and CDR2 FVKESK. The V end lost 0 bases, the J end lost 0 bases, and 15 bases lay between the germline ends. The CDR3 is CASSQEGYRDLAKNIQYL. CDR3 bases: TGTGCCAGCAGCCAAGAAGGGTACAGGGACCTAGCCAAAAACATTCAGTACTTA.

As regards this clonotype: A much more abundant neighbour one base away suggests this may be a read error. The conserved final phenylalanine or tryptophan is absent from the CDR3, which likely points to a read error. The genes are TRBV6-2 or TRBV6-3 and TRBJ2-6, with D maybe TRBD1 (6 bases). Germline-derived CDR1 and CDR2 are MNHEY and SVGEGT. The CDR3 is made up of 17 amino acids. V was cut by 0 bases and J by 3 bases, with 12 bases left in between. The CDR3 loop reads CASSYSMWGLGANVLTL. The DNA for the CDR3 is TGTGCCAGCAGTTACTCGATGTGGGGGCTTGGGGCCAACGTCCTGACTTTA.

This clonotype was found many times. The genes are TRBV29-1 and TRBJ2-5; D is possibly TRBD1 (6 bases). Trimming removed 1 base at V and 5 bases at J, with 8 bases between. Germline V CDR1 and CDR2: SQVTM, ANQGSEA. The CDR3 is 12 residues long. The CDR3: CSVEVTGETQYF. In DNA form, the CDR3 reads TGCAGCGTTGAAGTAACAGGGGAGACCCAGTACTTC. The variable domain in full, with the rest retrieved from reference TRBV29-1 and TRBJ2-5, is SAVISQKPSRDICQRGTSLTIQCQVDSQVTMMFWYRQQPGQSLTLIATANQGSEATYESGFVIDKFPISRPNLTFSTLTVSNMSPEDSSIYLCSVEVTGETQYFGPGTRLLVL.

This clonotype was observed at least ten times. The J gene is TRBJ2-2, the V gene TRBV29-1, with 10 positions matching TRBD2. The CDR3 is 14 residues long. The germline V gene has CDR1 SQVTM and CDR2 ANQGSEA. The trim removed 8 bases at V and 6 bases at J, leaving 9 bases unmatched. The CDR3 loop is CSMQSSGRAGELFF. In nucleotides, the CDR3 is TGCAGCATGCAATCTAGCGGGAGAGCCGGGGAGCTGTTTTTT.

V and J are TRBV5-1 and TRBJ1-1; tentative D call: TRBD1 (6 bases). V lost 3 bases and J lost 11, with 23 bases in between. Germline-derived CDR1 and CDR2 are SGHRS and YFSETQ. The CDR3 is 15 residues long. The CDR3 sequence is CASSSPTQGIEPAFF. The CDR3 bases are TGCGCCAGCAGCTCGCCGACACAGGGTATTGAACCCGCTTTCTTT.

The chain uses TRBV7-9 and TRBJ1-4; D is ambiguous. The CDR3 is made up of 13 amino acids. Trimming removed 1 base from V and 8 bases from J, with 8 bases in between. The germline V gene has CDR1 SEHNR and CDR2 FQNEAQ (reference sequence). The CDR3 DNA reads TGTGCCAGCAGCTTAGTTTGGAGGGAAAAACTGTTTTTT. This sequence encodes CASSLVWREKLFF.

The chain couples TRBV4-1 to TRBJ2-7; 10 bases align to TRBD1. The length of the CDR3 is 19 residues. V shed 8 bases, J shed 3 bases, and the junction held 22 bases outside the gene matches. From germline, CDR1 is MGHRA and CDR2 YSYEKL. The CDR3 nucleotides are TGCGCCAGCGCACCCAGAGCGGGACAGGGGAACCATTTAGGCTACGAGCAGTACTTC. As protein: CASAPRAGQGNHLGYEQYF.

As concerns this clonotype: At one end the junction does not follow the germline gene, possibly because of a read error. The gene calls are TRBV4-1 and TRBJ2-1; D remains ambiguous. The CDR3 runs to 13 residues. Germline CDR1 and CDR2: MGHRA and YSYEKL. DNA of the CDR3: TGTGCCAGCAGCTTAGATTACCACTATGAGCAGTTCTTC. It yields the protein CASSLDYHYEQFF.